The rows below give T cell receptor beta chains drawn from one sample of a study of T-cell memory formation after mild COVID-19. TCRdb independently ran MiXCR on the 5' RACE reads; one entry per CDR3 protein. The sample includes around 300,000 distinct CDR3 sequences, 8% to 10% of them seen just once. The specimen sequenced was PBMCs or a T cell subset sorted from them (not recorded which). The receptors shown here come from a man between 18 and 29 years old who had mild COVID-19 (a few samples of this study predate the infection). Cell type and time point are not known. CDR3s include the opening cysteine and the closing phenylalanine or tryptophan. Each record gives: V gene, D gene, CDR3 length, clone size, J gene, CDR3 DNA, CDR3 protein. The D gene is left open where the match is weak. The listing skips clone size in some rows; elsewhere it reads once, few, many or a size class.

V gene: TRBV7-2; D gene: -; CDR3 length: 15; clone size: many; J gene: TRBJ2-3; CDR3 DNA: TGTGCCAGCAGCTTAGGAAAGCGGGCCACAGATACGCAGTATTTT; CDR3 protein: CASSLGKRATDTQYF
V gene: TRBV18; D gene: -; CDR3 length: 13; clone size: few; J gene: TRBJ1-6; CDR3 DNA: TGTGCCAGCTCACCTAAGCCCGAGGGGCCCCTCCACTTT; CDR3 protein: CASSPKPEGPLHF
V gene: TRBV29-1; D gene: -; CDR3 length: 11; clone size: -; J gene: TRBJ2-2; CDR3 DNA: TGCAGCGTTGTATACACCGGGGAGCTGTTTTTT; CDR3 protein: CSVVYTGELFF
V gene: TRBV7-9; D gene: -; CDR3 length: 17; clone size: few; J gene: TRBJ1-5; CDR3 DNA: TGTGCCAGCAGCCTCGAGGGGTCCTTCGGTGGCAATCAGCCCCAGCATTTT; CDR3 protein: CASSLEGSFGGNQPQHF
V gene: TRBV28; D gene: -; CDR3 length: 12; clone size: -; J gene: TRBJ1-1; CDR3 DNA: TGTGCCAGCAGTTTAACGGGGTCGTGGGCTTTCTTT; CDR3 protein: CASSLTGSWAFF
V gene: TRBV6-5; D gene: TRBD1; CDR3 length: 15; clone size: -; J gene: TRBJ2-4; CDR3 DNA: TGTGCCAGCAGTTACCACGGACAGGGGGGGAACATTCAGTACTTC; CDR3 protein: CASSYHGQGGNIQYF
V gene: TRBV5-1; D gene: TRBD1; CDR3 length: 13; clone size: many; J gene: TRBJ2-3; CDR3 DNA: TGCGCCACCTCGGACAGGGACGCAGATACGCAGTATTTT; CDR3 protein: CATSDRDADTQYF
V gene: TRBV4-3; D gene: TRBD2; CDR3 length: 15; clone size: -; J gene: TRBJ2-2; CDR3 DNA: TGCGCCAGCAAGGCCGGGGGGTCAAACACCGTGGAGCTGTTTTTT; CDR3 protein: CASKAGGSNTVELFF
V gene: TRBV5-4; D gene: -; CDR3 length: 13; clone size: -; J gene: TRBJ2-2; CDR3 DNA: TGTGCCAGCGCTGCTGGGCCCACCGGGGAGCTGTTTTTT; CDR3 protein: CASAAGPTGELFF
V gene: TRBV27; D gene: -; CDR3 length: 14; clone size: few; J gene: TRBJ2-5; CDR3 DNA: TGTGCCAGCAGCCCCCGCCGACAGAGGGAGACCCAGTACTTC; CDR3 protein: CASSPRRQRETQYF
V gene: TRBV28; D gene: TRBD1; CDR3 length: 17; clone size: few; J gene: TRBJ2-6; CDR3 DNA: TGTGCCAGCAGGTCCGGACAGGGATTCTCTGGGGCCAACGTCCTGACTTTC; CDR3 protein: CASRSGQGFSGANVLTF
V gene: TRBV18; D gene: TRBD1; CDR3 length: 16; clone size: -; J gene: TRBJ1-2; CDR3 DNA: TGTGCCAGCTCACCTATCGGACAGGTCACTAACTATGGCTACACCTTC; CDR3 protein: CASSPIGQVTNYGYTF
V gene: TRBV9; D gene: -; CDR3 length: 17; clone size: -; J gene: TRBJ2-1; CDR3 DNA: TGTGCCAGCAGCCCACCTCCGACTAGTTTGGACTTCAATGAGCAGTTCTTC; CDR3 protein: CASSPPPTSLDFNEQFF
V gene: TRBV7-3; D gene: -; CDR3 length: 12; clone size: many; J gene: TRBJ2-1; CDR3 DNA: TGTGCCAGCAGCTCCGGGGCAGGGCGGCAGTTCTTC; CDR3 protein: CASSSGAGRQFF
V gene: TRBV11-2; D gene: -; CDR3 length: 14; clone size: many; J gene: TRBJ1-6; CDR3 DNA: TGTGCCAGCAGCTTAGACAGGGTTTTCTCACCCCTCCACTTT; CDR3 protein: CASSLDRVFSPLHF
V gene: TRBV3-1; D gene: TRBD1; CDR3 length: 15; clone size: few; J gene: TRBJ2-3; CDR3 DNA: TGTGCCAGCAGCCCGGGACAGCCCAGCAGGAATACGCAGTATTTT; CDR3 protein: CASSPGQPSRNTQYF
V gene: TRBV20-1; D gene: TRBD2; CDR3 length: 15; clone size: few; J gene: TRBJ2-3; CDR3 DNA: TGCAGTGCTAGGGGAGCGGGGGGGCTGACAGATACGCAGTATTTT; CDR3 protein: CSARGAGGLTDTQYF
V gene: TRBV28; D gene: -; CDR3 length: 13; clone size: few; J gene: TRBJ1-2; CDR3 DNA: TGTGCCAGCCAAAACAGACAGACCTATGGCTACACCTTC; CDR3 protein: CASQNRQTYGYTF
V gene: TRBV4-1; D gene: -; CDR3 length: 15; clone size: -; J gene: TRBJ1-5; CDR3 DNA: TGCGCCAGCAGCCAAGGATCGGACAGCTATCAGCCCCAGCATTTT; CDR3 protein: CASSQGSDSYQPQHF
V gene: TRBV7-3; D gene: -; CDR3 length: 13; clone size: -; J gene: TRBJ2-3; CDR3 DNA: TGTGCCAGCAGCTTAATGGGGGCGGATACGCAGTATTTT; CDR3 protein: CASSLMGADTQYF
V gene: TRBV4-3; D gene: TRBD1; CDR3 length: 15; clone size: few; J gene: TRBJ1-5; CDR3 DNA: TGCGCCAGCAGCGAGGGGACAGGGGTCAATCAGCCCCAGCATTTT; CDR3 protein: CASSEGTGVNQPQHF
V gene: TRBV27; D gene: -; CDR3 length: 14; clone size: few; J gene: TRBJ2-3; CDR3 DNA: TGTGCCAGCTCCACTCTGGGGCTCACAGATACGCAGTATTTT; CDR3 protein: CASSTLGLTDTQYF
V gene: TRBV24-1; D gene: TRBD1; CDR3 length: 17; clone size: few; J gene: TRBJ1-1; CDR3 DNA: TGTGCCACCAGGCCATCTGGAACAGGGGGCCGGAACACTGAAGCTTTCTTT; CDR3 protein: CATRPSGTGGRNTEAFF
V gene: TRBV7-9; D gene: TRBD1; CDR3 length: 14; clone size: few; J gene: TRBJ1-2; CDR3 DNA: TGTGCCAGCAGCTGGACAGGGGCAAACTATGGCTACACCTTC; CDR3 protein: CASSWTGANYGYTF